The 8 T cell receptor beta chains reported below all come from one sample, sequenced in a study of blood T cell repertoires in COVID-19. Profiling relied on immunoSEQ multiplex PCR, and the TCRdb table lists in-frame clones only, not all of them. The sample holds over 40,000 clones; roughly 90% are singletons and the top ten take approximately 2.6%. The sample comprised peripheral blood. Receptors were obtained from a man of 80 years or more with acute or convalescent COVID-19.

The rearrangement joins TRBV6-6 to TRBJ1-3; perhaps TRBD1 as D (6 bases). V was clipped by 5 bases and J by 2 bases, with 7 bases between them. CDR1 MNHNY and CDR2 SVGAGI come from the germline V gene (reference sequence). The CDR3 sequence is 13 residues long. CDR3 bases: TGTGCCAGCAGTCGGACAGCTGGAAACACCATATATTTT. Its translation is CASSRTAGNTIYF.

The chain employs TRBV19 and TRBJ1-6; tentatively, D is TRBD1 (6 bases). V lost 4 bases, J lost 6 bases, and 13 bases lay in between. The CDR3 is 15 residues long. The germline V gene has CDR1 LNHDA and CDR2 SQIVND (reference sequence). CDR3 amino acids: CASSNRDNPNSPLHF. CDR3 nucleotides: TGTGCCAGTAGTAACCGGGACAACCCTAATTCACCCCTCCACTTT.

The chain is built from TRBV27 and TRBJ2-5; weak D call: TRBD2 (5 bases). Trimming shortened V by 3 bases and J by 5 bases, and 16 bases separated the two germline ends. Germline CDR1 MNHEY, CDR2 SMNVEV (reference sequence). The CDR3 extends over 15 amino acids. CDR3 region: CASSFVGESQETQYF. CDR3 in DNA: TGTGCCAGCAGTTTTGTCGGGGAATCTCAGGAGACCCAGTACTTC.

The chain is built from TRBV11-2 and TRBJ2-7, with a weak D call TRBD1 (5 bases). V dropped 5 bases and J dropped 0 bases, with 11 bases sitting between them. The CDR3 extends over 14 amino acids. The germline V gene has CDR1 SGHAT and CDR2 FQNNGV. CDR3 sequence (DNA): TGTGCCAGCAGCCGGACGGACAACTCCTACGAGCAGTACTTC. Protein sequence: CASSRTDNSYEQYF.

The rearrangement joins TRBV11-3 to TRBJ2-1; 8 bases are a match to TRBD2. CDR1 and CDR2 (germline): SGHNT, YENEEA. V shed 2 bases and J 3 bases; nucleotides not matched to a gene: 6. This CDR3 contains 16 residues. This CDR3 is CASSLRIGGVYNEQFF. The CDR3 nucleotides are TGTGCCAGCAGCTTAAGGATCGGGGGGGTCTACAATGAGCAGTTCTTC.

The rearrangement uses TRBV6-2 or TRBV6-3 and TRBJ2-3, with a tentative D call TRBD1 (5 bases). The CDR3 extends over 12 amino acids. V was cut by 2 bases and J by 5 bases, with 5 bases left in between. The germline V gene has CDR1 MNHEY and CDR2 SVGEGT. CDR3 sequence: CASSYRGDTQYF. The CDR3 DNA reads as TGTGCCAGCAGTTACAGGGGAGATACGCAGTATTTT.

In its sample, this clone was seen once. CDR3 nucleotide sequence: TGTGCCGCAGCGGCAGCCGGGTCCTCGCGTACGCAGTATTTT. Protein product: CAAAAAGSSRTQYF. V usage is TRBV25-1 and J usage is TRBJ2-3; the D gene is possibly TRBD2 (5 bases). The CDR3 extends over 14 amino acids. The ends were cut back, 11 bases at V and 8 bases at J, with 23 bases in the middle. CDR1 MGHDK and CDR2 SYGVNS come from the germline V gene.

The V call is TRBV5-1, the J call TRBJ1-1, with 8 bases fitting TRBD1. The germline V gene encodes CDR1 SGHRS and CDR2 YFSETQ. The CDR3 is 14 amino acids. Trimming removed 1 base from V and 2 bases from J; junction bases left unmatched: 1. For the CDR3, the DNA is TGCGCCAGCAGCTTGACAGGGGGAAACACTGAAGCTTTCTTT. Encoded protein: CASSLTGGNTEAFF.